Below, 27 T cell receptor beta chains from the same sample are listed, as sequenced in a study of Graves' ophthalmopathy and Graves' hyperthyroidism. TCR beta CDR3 amplification used RNA transcripts. First-round RT-PCR used HTBI primers; second-round multiplex PCR followed. A single record per CDR3 protein comes from TCRdb applying MiXCR to the multiplex PCR reads. The table shows a few hundred thousand distinct CDR3 sequences, with 20% to 25% occurring only once. Material for sequencing was peripheral blood. All receptors come from a woman aged 18-29 years with stable Graves' hyperthyroidism.

This rearrangement joins TRBV10-3 to TRBJ2-7; D may correspond to TRBD1 or TRBD2 (5 bases each). CDR3 length equals 11 residues. Germline CDR1 reads ENHRY; CDR2 reads SYGVKD. V was clipped by 10 bases and J by 2 bases, with 9 bases between them. The CDR3 bases are TGTGCCACCGGGGACCCCTACGAGCAGTACTTC. It translates to CATGDPYEQYF.

This clonotype was seen ten or more times. The chain uses TRBV2 and TRBJ2-4, with D tentatively TRBD1 (5 bases). Germline CDR1 is SNHLY and CDR2 is FYNNEI. V lost 2 bases and J lost 3, with 11 bases in between. The CDR3 consists of 15 residues. The CDR3 here is CASSETQGGKNIQYF. CDR3 in DNA: TGTGCCAGCAGTGAAACCCAGGGCGGCAAAAACATTCAGTACTTC.

This clonotype was detected ten times or more. The gene calls are TRBV20-1 and TRBJ1-2; D is undetermined. The CDR3 consists of 11 residues. The germline V gene has CDR1 DFQATT and CDR2 SNEGSKA (reference sequence). The CDR3 here is CTEQSLEGYTF. The CDR3 region has the DNA TGCACCGAACAGTCGCTAGAAGGGTACACCTTC.

This clonotype was seen at least ten times. The chain carries TRBV29-1 and TRBJ2-7, with TRBD2 identical over 15 bases. The V gene's germline CDR1 is SQVTM and CDR2 ANQGSEA. Unmatched junction bases numbered 6, after V lost 6 bases and J lost 3 bases. This CDR3 is built from 15 residues. CDR3 region: CSVAGLAGGGYEQYF. The CDR3 DNA reads TGCAGCGTCGCGGGACTAGCGGGAGGAGGCTACGAGCAGTACTTC.

This clonotype was seen repeatedly, ten times or more. The rearrangement links TRBV12-3 or TRBV12-4 to TRBJ2-2; D possibly corresponds to TRBD1 (6 bases). Trimming stripped 8 bases from V and 2 bases from J, with 9 bases between. This CDR3 is built from 13 residues. CDR3 residues: CASGGGNTGELFF. The DNA of the CDR3 is TGTGCCAGCGGGGGCGGAAACACCGGGGAGCTGTTTTTT.

This clonotype was counted between two and nine times. This chain connects TRBV6-1 to TRBJ2-7; a weak D match, TRBD1 (6 bases). Looked up from germline, CDR1 is MNHNS and CDR2 is SASEGT. The CDR3 has 17 residues. Trimming took off 2 bases at V and 2 bases at J, with 19 bases between the two ends. Here the CDR3 DNA reads TGTGCCAGCAGTGAATTATGGGGGCCCTCCACAACCTACGAGCAGTACTTC. Protein: CASSELWGPSTTYEQYF.

The CDR3 spells CSAENGGEGYEQYF. The DNA for the CDR3 is TGCAGTGCCGAAAACGGGGGGGAGGGGTACGAGCAGTACTTC. The chain combines TRBV20-1 with TRBJ2-7, with 8 positions matching TRBD2. Germline loops: CDR1 DFQATT, CDR2 SNEGSKA (reference sequence). V lost 6 bases to trimming and J lost 4 bases; unmatched junction nucleotides: 11. The CDR3 is made up of 14 amino acids.

This clonotype was seen at least ten times. This rearrangement joins TRBV15 to TRBJ1-3; D is perhaps TRBD1 (6 bases). The CDR3 runs to 14 residues. Germline V gene lookup returns CDR1 LNHNV and CDR2 YYDKDF (reference sequence). The V gene lost 6 bases and the J gene lost 0 bases, with 9 bases spanning the gap. CDR3 amino acids: CATSRDTSGNTIYF. The CDR3 DNA reads TGTGCCACCAGTAGGGACACCTCTGGAAACACCATATATTTT.

V and J are TRBV5-5 and TRBJ2-4; D possibly corresponds to TRBD1 (5 bases). Trimming left V 2 bases short and J 0 bases short, with 9 bases between. Germline V gene lookup returns CDR1 SGHKS and CDR2 YYEKEE (reference sequence). This CDR3 contains 15 residues. For the CDR3, the DNA is TGTGCCAGCAGCTTAGGGGTTTCAGCCAAAAACATTCAGTACTTC. It yields the protein CASSLGVSAKNIQYF.

The chain uses TRBV4-1 and TRBJ2-7; a possible D gene is TRBD2 (6 bases). The CDR3 has 17 residues. Trimming left V 0 bases short and J 5 bases short, with 20 bases between. Germline values: CDR1 MGHRA, CDR2 YSYEKL. CDR3 bases: TGCGCCAGCAGCCAAGATCCCAGGGCGGGGAGAGGCCACGAGCAGTACTTC. This encodes CASSQDPRAGRGHEQYF.

This clonotype has only a few counts. The J gene is TRBJ2-2, the V gene TRBV27; a possible D gene is TRBD2 (5 bases). The CDR3 loop spans 15 amino acids. CDR1 MNHEY and CDR2 SMNVEV come from the germline V gene (reference sequence). V dropped 2 bases and J dropped 0 bases, with 7 bases sitting between them. CDR3 residues: CASSLNGANTGELFF. The CDR3 region has the DNA TGTGCCAGCAGTTTAAACGGGGCGAACACCGGGGAGCTGTTTTTT.

This clonotype showed up many times. This sequence joins TRBV28 and TRBJ2-5; D unclear. This CDR3 spans 13 amino acids. Between the trimmed V and J ends, which lost 7 bases and 2 bases, there was a span of 11 bases. Germline CDR1 MDHEN, CDR2 SYDVKM. CDR3 region: CASTRTPQETQYF. The CDR3 nucleotides read TGTGCCAGCACAAGAACTCCTCAAGAGACCCAGTACTTC.

This clonotype has a count of ten or more. The V and J genes are TRBV11-2 and TRBJ1-2; 8 bases are shared with TRBD1. CDR1 and CDR2 (germline): SGHAT, FQNNGV. Trimming cost V 4 bases and J 8 bases; bases outside gene matches: 12. This CDR3 has 15 amino acids. The CDR3 region is CASSYRDRNVKGYTF. The CDR3 DNA follows: TGTGCCAGCAGCTACCGGGACAGGAACGTTAAAGGCTACACCTTC.

There are many counts of this clonotype. The V and J genes are TRBV6-5 and TRBJ2-2; D is uncertain. This CDR3 spans 13 amino acids. Germline V CDR1 and CDR2: MNHEY, SVGAGI. V was trimmed by 2 bases and J by 2 bases, leaving 3 bases between them. Here the CDR3 DNA reads TGTGCCAGCAGTTACCCAAACACCGGGGAGCTGTTTTTT. It specifies CASSYPNTGELFF.

This clonotype was recorded at least ten times. The rearrangement uses TRBV20-1 and TRBJ2-7; tentative D call: TRBD1 (6 bases). The CDR3 has 16 amino acids. The germline V gene has CDR1 DFQATT and CDR2 SNEGSKA (reference sequence). The V gene lost 0 bases and the J gene lost 5 bases, with 20 bases spanning the gap. CDR3 DNA: TGCAGTGCTAGAGATGCTAGGGCAGGGGAAGCCGACGAGCAGTACTTC. Residues: CSARDARAGEADEQYF.

In its sample, this clonotype was seen many times. The chain uses TRBV6-2 or TRBV6-3 and TRBJ1-2; D gene unclear. The germline V and J ends were trimmed by 7 bases and 8 bases, with 20 bases remaining between them. Germline-derived CDR1 and CDR2 are MNHEY and SVGEGT. CDR3 length: 14 amino acids. The DNA for the CDR3 is TGTGCCAGCAACCGTGTAAGCGGGATTCGGGGCTACACCTTC. Its translation is CASNRVSGIRGYTF.

This clonotype was counted ten times or more. The chain employs TRBV27 and TRBJ2-7; TRBD2 matches 9 bases. Trimming at V came to 3 bases and at J to 4 bases, leaving 7 bases not matched to a gene. CDR3 size: 15 residues. Looked up from germline, CDR1 is MNHEY and CDR2 is SMNVEV (reference sequence). The CDR3 spells CASSFSASGVYEQYF. The DNA for the CDR3 is TGTGCCAGCAGTTTTAGCGCTAGCGGGGTATACGAGCAGTACTTC.

The gene calls are TRBV18 and TRBJ1-2; D may be TRBD1 (6 bases). Germline CDR1 reads KGHSH; CDR2 reads LQKENI. This CDR3 contains 16 residues. V lost 0 bases and J lost 2, with 13 bases in between. Here the CDR3 DNA reads TGTGCCAGCTCACCACCTAATGGGGGCAGGAACTATGGCTACACCTTC. Translating gives CASSPPNGGRNYGYTF.

The chain has TRBV30 and TRBJ1-1; no definite D call. The V gene's germline CDR1 is GTSNPN and CDR2 SVGIG (reference sequence). Between the trimmed V and J ends, which lost 4 bases and 1 base, there was a span of 13 bases. The CDR3 contains 14 residues. CDR3 in DNA: TGTGCCTGGATTGAGGACGGCTCGAACACTGAAGCTTTCTTT. As protein: CAWIEDGSNTEAFF.

This clonotype has a count of ten or more. The chain couples TRBV24-1 to TRBJ2-7; D is unresolved. The CDR3 spans 13 residues. Between the trimmed V and J ends, which lost 2 bases and 6 bases, there was a span of 10 bases. Germline V lookup: CDR1 KGHDR, CDR2 SFDVKD. The CDR3 sequence is CATSDSYRREQYF. In DNA form, the CDR3 reads TGTGCCACCAGTGATTCTTACCGGCGCGAGCAGTACTTC.

The sample holds many counts of this clonotype. CDR3 nucleotide sequence: TGTGCCAGTAGTATGGCAGCGGGAGGGCCCTACGAGCAGTACTTC. This sequence encodes CASSMAAGGPYEQYF. This chain connects TRBV19 to TRBJ2-7; TRBD2 matches at 10 bases. With 3 bases clipped from V and 2 bases from J, the junction kept 4 bases outside the gene matches. Germline V lookup: CDR1 LNHDA, CDR2 SQIVND (reference sequence). The CDR3 consists of 15 residues.

This clonotype was found many times. The J gene is TRBJ2-7, the V gene TRBV28, with 7 positions matching TRBD2. The CDR3 is 13 residues long. Trimming at V came to 2 bases and at J to 6 bases, leaving 4 bases not matched to a gene. In germline, CDR1 is MDHEN, CDR2 SYDVKM. This chain's CDR3 is CASSLAGVGEQYF. The CDR3 DNA reads as TGTGCCAGCAGTTTAGCGGGAGTAGGCGAGCAGTACTTC.

The chain combines TRBV7-9 with TRBJ2-5, with D possibly called TRBD1 or TRBD2 (5 bases each). V lost 1 base, J lost 1 base, and 10 bases lay in between. This CDR3 spans 15 amino acids. Germline-derived CDR1 and CDR2 are SEHNR and FQNEAQ (reference sequence). CDR3 protein: CASSLEGSGQETQYF. CDR3 DNA: TGTGCCAGCAGCTTAGAGGGGAGCGGCCAAGAGACCCAGTACTTC. The variable domain in full, with the rest retrieved from reference TRBV7-9 and TRBJ2-5, is DTGVSQNPRHKITKRGQNVTFRCDPISEHNRLYWYRQTLGQGPEFLTYFQNEAQLEKSRLLSDRFSAERPKGSFSTLEIQRTEQGDSAMYLCASSLEGSGQETQYFGPGTRLLVL.

The chain recombines TRBV6-1 with TRBJ1-1; D remains ambiguous. There are 14 residues in the CDR3. Looked up from germline, CDR1 is MNHNS and CDR2 is SASEGT. Trimming cost V 8 bases and J 5 bases, with 18 bases left between them. The CDR3 sequence is CASFSAAAGTEAFF. The DNA of the CDR3 is TGTGCCAGCTTCTCGGCAGCCGCTGGGACTGAAGCTTTCTTT.

In the case of this clonotype: One junction end disagrees with the germline gene, perhaps due to a read error. The chain recombines TRBV30 with TRBJ1-1, with D hard to call. From germline, CDR1 is GTSNPN and CDR2 SVGIG (reference sequence). The CDR3 runs to 13 residues. The CDR3 protein is CAWSGMGSTDAFF. The CDR3 DNA sequence: TGTGCCTGGAGTGGAATGGGAAGCACTGATGCTTTCTTT.

This clonotype was picked up many times. This rearrangement joins TRBV6-5 to TRBJ2-7; TRBD1 matches 8 bases. Trimming cost V 0 bases and J 6 bases; bases outside gene matches: 7. The CDR3 sequence is 15 residues long. Germline-derived CDR1 and CDR2 are MNHEY and SVGAGI. The CDR3 nucleotides read TGTGCCAGCAGTTACTCGATCGGCAGGGGGCGCGAGCAGTACTTC. Protein sequence: CASSYSIGRGREQYF.

At least ten counts were recorded for this clonotype. The V and J genes are TRBV18 and TRBJ2-7; D perhaps matches TRBD1 (7 bases). The CDR3 is 15 amino acids. CDR1 is KGHSH, CDR2 LQKENI, per germline. V gave up 3 bases and J gave up 3 bases, with 15 bases separating them. The CDR3 DNA reads as TGTGCCAGCTCACCGCGGCAGGGGGGCGACTACGAGCAGTACTTC. This gives the protein CASSPRQGGDYEQYF.